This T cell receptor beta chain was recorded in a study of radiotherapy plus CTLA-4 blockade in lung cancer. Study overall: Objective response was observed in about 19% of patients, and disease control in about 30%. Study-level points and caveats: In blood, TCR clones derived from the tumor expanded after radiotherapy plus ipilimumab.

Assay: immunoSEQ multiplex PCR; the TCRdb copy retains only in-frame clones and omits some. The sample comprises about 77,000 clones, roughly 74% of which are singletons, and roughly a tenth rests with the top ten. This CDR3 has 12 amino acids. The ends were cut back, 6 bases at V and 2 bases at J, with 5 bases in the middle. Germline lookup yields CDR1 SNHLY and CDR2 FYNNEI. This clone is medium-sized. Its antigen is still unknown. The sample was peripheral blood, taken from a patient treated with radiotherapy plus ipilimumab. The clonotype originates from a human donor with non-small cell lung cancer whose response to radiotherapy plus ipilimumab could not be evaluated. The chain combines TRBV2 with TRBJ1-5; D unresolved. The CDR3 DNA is TGTGCCAGCAGCCTTGGCAATCAGCCCCAGCATTTT. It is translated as CASSLGNQPQHF. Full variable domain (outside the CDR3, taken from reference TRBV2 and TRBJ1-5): EPEVTQTPSHQVTQMGQEVILRCVPISNHLYFYWYRQILGQKVEFLVSFYNNEISEKSEIFDDQFSVERPDGSNFTLKIRSTKLEDSAMYFCASSLGNQPQHFGDGTRLSIL.